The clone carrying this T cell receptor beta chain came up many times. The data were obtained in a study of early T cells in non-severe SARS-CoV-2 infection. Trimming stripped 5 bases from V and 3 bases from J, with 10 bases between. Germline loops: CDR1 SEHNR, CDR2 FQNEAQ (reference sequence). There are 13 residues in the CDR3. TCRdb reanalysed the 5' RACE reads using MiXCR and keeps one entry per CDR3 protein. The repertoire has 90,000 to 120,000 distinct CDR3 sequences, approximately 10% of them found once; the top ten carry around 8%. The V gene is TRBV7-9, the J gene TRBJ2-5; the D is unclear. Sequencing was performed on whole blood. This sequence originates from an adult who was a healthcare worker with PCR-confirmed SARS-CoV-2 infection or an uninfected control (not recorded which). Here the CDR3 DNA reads TGTGCCAGCAGCCCTGGCCGGGAAGAGACCCAGTACTTC. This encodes CASSPGREETQYF.